Presented here are 8 T cell receptor beta chains from one specimen sequenced in a study of shared clonotypes between healthy human individuals. CD45RO negativity and positive selection for CCR7 defined naive CD8 cells, a population that excluded terminally differentiated effector memory CD45RA+ cells. The data were produced by immunoSEQ multiplex PCR, yet TCRdb's version contains in-frame clones alone and is incomplete. The table shows approximately 2,200,000 clones, with 90% to 95% occurring only once. Material for sequencing was naive CD8+ T cells from PBMCs. The receptor source for this set is a man between 18 and 29 years old in good health. Some clones in this sample may be carry-over from other donors' samples.

In the case of this clone: One junction end does not reproduce the germline sequence, and a read error may be involved. The rearrangement joins TRBV5-5 to TRBJ1-1; possible D gene TRBD1, 5 bases. This CDR3 region has 13 residues. From germline, CDR1 is SGHKS and CDR2 YYEKEE (reference sequence). CDR3 DNA: TGTGCCAGCAGCTTTGCAGGGAACGCTGAAGCTTTCTTT. It translates to CASSFAGNAEAFF. Drawing the rest from reference TRBV5-5 and TRBJ1-1, the complete variable domain is DAGVTQSPTHLIKTRGQQVTLRCSPISGHKSVSWYQQVLGQGPQFIFQYYEKEERGRGNFPDRFSARQFPNYSSELNVNALLLGDSALYLCASSFAGNAEAFFGQGTRLTVV.

The J gene is TRBJ2-7, the V gene TRBV2, with D perhaps matching TRBD2 (5 bases). Germline V gene data show CDR1 as SNHLY and CDR2 as FYNNEI. With 5 bases removed from V and 0 bases from J, the gap between germline ends came to 17 bases. There are 16 residues in the CDR3. CDR3 sequence (DNA): TGTGCCAGCAGTACCATACGGGGAAAGAGCTCCTACGAGCAGTACTTC. Protein: CASSTIRGKSSYEQYF.

V and J are TRBV4-1 and TRBJ2-5; D is unclear. Trimming pared 2 bases from V and 5 bases from J, leaving 9 bases between. This CDR3 is built from 13 residues. Germline V CDR1 and CDR2: MGHRA, YSYEKL. The CDR3 protein is CASSQSRRETQYF. The CDR3 DNA reads as TGCGCCAGCAGCCAATCCCGACGGGAGACCCAGTACTTC.

The V and J genes are TRBV7-8 and TRBJ1-2; D gene unclear. There are 16 residues in the CDR3. Germline loops: CDR1 SGHVS, CDR2 FQNEAQ. The V end was cut by 1 base, the J end by 5 bases, with 17 bases between. CDR3 amino acids: CASSLGRSAYLYGYTF. In DNA form, the CDR3 reads TGTGCCAGCAGCTTAGGGCGCTCGGCCTATCTTTATGGCTACACCTTC.

The chain carries TRBV29-1 and TRBJ1-1; no clear D. From germline, CDR1 is SQVTM and CDR2 ANQGSEA. The CDR3 has 12 residues. V lost 6 bases and J 3 bases, leaving 11 bases between the germline ends. CDR3 sequence: CSVRTDYTEAFF. In DNA form, the CDR3 reads TGCAGCGTCAGGACGGATTACACTGAAGCTTTCTTT. Complete variable domain (other parts from reference TRBV29-1 and TRBJ1-1): SAVISQKPSRDICQRGTSLTIQCQVDSQVTMMFWYRQQPGQSLTLIATANQGSEATYESGFVIDKFPISRPNLTFSTLTVSNMSPEDSSIYLCSVRTDYTEAFFGQGTRLTVV.

The rearrangement joins TRBV9 to TRBJ2-1; TRBD1 is a possible D gene (6 bases). The V end lost 4 bases, the J end lost 3 bases, and 17 bases lay between the germline ends. The CDR3 covers 16 residues. Germline V gene data show CDR1 as SGDLS and CDR2 as YYNGEE. The CDR3, as DNA: TGTGCCAGCAGCCACCATCACAGGGAGTACTACAATGAGCAGTTCTTC. It is translated as CASSHHHREYYNEQFF.

The J gene is TRBJ2-1, the V gene TRBV7-2; D gene ambiguous. V lost 1 base to trimming and J lost 4 bases, with 5 bases between them. This CDR3 has 13 residues. Germline CDR1 SGHTA, CDR2 FQGNSA. CDR3 nucleotide sequence: TGTGCCAGCAGCTTAGATGGGTACAATGAGCAGTTCTTC. Amino acid sequence: CASSLDGYNEQFF.

This sequence joins TRBV28 and TRBJ2-2, with a tentative D call TRBD2 (5 bases). The CDR3 is 14 residues long. Per the germline V gene, CDR1 is MDHEN and CDR2 is SYDVKM. V lost 5 bases and J lost 6, with 13 bases in between. In nucleotides, the CDR3 is TGTGCCAGCAGTCCCCGGACTTATCCCGGGGAGCTGTTTTTT. This encodes CASSPRTYPGELFF.